Shown below are 23 T cell receptor delta chains from a single sample sequenced in a study of γδ T cells in repeated Plasmodium falciparum infection. TCRdb re-called the multiplex PCR reads through CATT. The table has around 50,000 delta-chain clones, 1.5% to 2% seen once. Gammadelta T cells were flow-sorted from PBMC into Vgamma9/Vdelta2+ and Vdelta2-negative populations for bulk analysis. Sample: gamma-delta T cells from blood. The receptors derive from a pool of human donors (malaria-infected and uninfected, not separated).

This clone was recorded a few times. This likely reflects a read error, since a far larger clone is one base away. Other nucleotide sequences from this sample produce the same CDR3. This sequence joins TRDV1 and TRDJ1; a possible D gene is TRDD3 (6 bases). Since TCRdb gives no J gene, matching the DNA to germline was used here to assign it. Germline V gene data show CDR1 as TSWWSYY and CDR2 as QGS. The CDR3 loop spans 19 amino acids. CDR3 in amino acids: CALGEPFPLILGRTDKLIF. The CDR3 DNA reads as TGCGCTCTTGGGGAACCTTTTCCCCTCATACTGGGTCGGACCGATAAACTCATCTTT.

The table lists this clone with many counts. The protein in TCRdb stems from a much larger clone and differs at residue 15 from this DNA's translation, likely a read error; here the protein is translated from the DNA. The rearrangement joins TRDV2 to TRDJ1, with 10 bases matching TRDD3. The V gene's germline CDR1 is GEAIGNYY and CDR2 EKD. The CDR3 contains 17 residues. The CDR3 sequence is CACDTVGGYADPDKPIF. CDR3 in DNA: TGTGCCTGTGACACCGTAGGGGGATACGCGGATCCCGATAAACCCATCTTT.

In its sample, this clone was seen many times. The rearrangement links TRDV1 to TRDJ1; 12 bases are shared with TRDD3. This CDR3 is built from 20 residues. J lost 3 bases, V lost 0 bases, and 14 bases had no gene match. The germline gives CDR1 TSWWSYY, CDR2 QGS. This CDR3 is CALGELETIWGIRLADKLIF. In DNA, the CDR3 is TGTGCTCTTGGGGAACTAGAGACCATCTGGGGGATACGGCTGGCCGATAAACTCATCTTT.

In this sample, this clone turned up a few times. This DNA's translation and the protein TCRdb lists, from a much larger clone, do not match at residues 9 and 14, likely due to a read error; the protein shown is translated from the DNA. This sequence joins TRDV3 and TRDJ1; TRDD3 aligns across 8 bases. No J segment appears in TCRdb, so it was assigned here by matching the sequence to germline. Germline V gene sequence: CDR1 TVYSNPD, CDR2 GDNSRS (reference sequence). The V gene end was trimmed by 3 bases and the J gene end by 0 bases; junction bases not matched to a gene: 39. The CDR3 totals 25 residues. The CDR3 sequence is CAFRKGLPPYWGFHLVSPYTDKLIF. Here the CDR3 DNA reads TGTGCCTTCCGAAAAGGGCTTCCGCCATACTGGGGGTTTCACCTCGTCTCCCCGTACACCGATAAACTCATCTTT. Variable domain in full (rest from reference TRDV3 and TRDJ1): CDKVTQSSPDQTVASGSEVVLLCTYDTVYSNPDLFWYRIRPDYSFQFVFYGDNSRSEGADFTQGRFSVKHILTQKAFHLVISPVRTEDSATYYCAFRKGLPPYWGFHLVSPYTDKLIFGKGTRVTVEP.

This clone was counted between two and nine times. A far bigger clonotype differs at one base, so this is likely a read error. Other DNA sequences in the same sample also yield this CDR3. The CDR3 coding sequence is TGTGCTCTTGGGGAGACTTCCTACCTCCCGCAAGAAGGCGGACTCATCTTT. Residues: CALGETSYLPQEGGLIF. J is TRDJ1 and V is TRDV1; TRDD2 agrees at 8 bases. CDR1 TSWWSYY and CDR2 QGS come from the germline V gene. The CDR3 consists of 17 residues. J was trimmed by 10 bases and V by 3 bases; bases with no gene match: 19.

This clone was seen a handful of times. The protein that TCRdb holds for this DNA derives from a much larger clone and differs from the translated DNA at residue 7, which likely indicates a read error; the protein shown here is translated from the DNA. The genes are TRDV1 and TRDJ1; D uncertain. The J gene is absent in TCRdb and was assigned here via DNA matching to germline. There are 21 residues in the CDR3. Germline V gives CDR1 TSWWSYY, CDR2 QGS. The germline V and J ends were trimmed by 2 bases and 4 bases, with 32 bases remaining between them. The DNA for the CDR3 is TGTGCTCTTGGGGAAGCTGCGTTTAGAGGGGTTTGGAGGGGCCAAAGCGATAAACTCATCTTT. Protein: CALGEAAFRGVWRGQSDKLIF.

This clone occurred a few times. TCRdb pairs this DNA with a much larger clone's protein that differs at residue 18, likely a read error; the protein shown was translated from the DNA. The chain is built from TRDV1 and TRDJ1; 12 bases agree with TRDD3. Germline loops: CDR1 TSWWSYY, CDR2 QGS. The CDR3 contains 20 residues. The CDR3 reads CALGDRRAGGYELYTDKHIF. The CDR3 region has the DNA TGTGCTCTTGGGGACCGGAGAGCTGGGGGATACGAGTTGTACACCGATAAACACATCTTT.

This clone was observed many times. TCRdb's entry gives the protein of a much larger clone, which mismatches this DNA's translation at residue 6, likely from a read error; the protein reported here is translated from the DNA. The V and J genes are TRDV1 and TRDJ1; TRDD3 matches at 11 bases. CDR1 is TSWWSYY, CDR2 QGS, per germline. The CDR3 is made up of 16 amino acids. The J segment lost 4 bases and the V segment lost 5 bases, leaving 9 bases of the junction unmatched. The CDR3 here is CALGNSWGIHVDKLIF. CDR3 bases: TGTGCTCTTGGGAATAGCTGGGGGATACACGTCGATAAACTCATCTTT.

This clone was seen at least ten times. The TCRdb protein, from a much larger clone, departs from this DNA's translation at residue 7, likely by read error; the protein shown derives from the DNA. This sequence joins TRDV1 and TRDJ1; perhaps D is TRDD2 or TRDD3 (5 bases each). V was clipped by 0 bases and J by 0 bases, with 26 bases between them. The V gene's germline CDR1 is TSWWSYY and CDR2 QGS. The CDR3 is 21 residues long. The CDR3 here is CALGELGEVPMPYWYTDKLIF. The DNA for the CDR3 is TGTGCTCTTGGGGAACTAGGGGAAGTGCCCATGCCCTACTGGTACACCGATAAACTCATCTTT.

This clone was seen more than once but under ten times. A far larger clone lies a single base away; this is likely a read error. The sample holds other DNA sequences that translate to the same CDR3. The chain links TRDV1 to TRDJ1; TRDD3 agrees at 7 bases. TCRdb offers no J gene call, so here the DNA was matched to germline to obtain one. Trimming cost V 0 bases and J 0 bases; bases outside gene matches: 19. Germline CDR1 reads TSWWSYY; CDR2 reads QGS. This CDR3 is built from 21 residues. The CDR3 nucleotides read TGTGCTCTTGGGGAACTAGGCCTTCACCTACTGGGGATCCTTTACACCGATAAACTCATCTTT. Translated: CALGELGLHLLGILYTDKLIF.

This clone was counted between two and nine times. TCRdb records a much larger clone's protein for this DNA, with a difference at residue 16 that likely arises from a read error; the protein given is the translation of the DNA. The chain carries TRDV1 and TRDJ1; 8 bases match TRDD2. V shed 4 bases and J 3 bases; nucleotides not matched to a gene: 25. CDR1 and CDR2 from the germline V gene are TSWWSYY and QGS. The CDR3 covers 21 residues. CDR3 sequence (DNA): TGTGCTCTTGGGGGTTTTCGACTTCCTACTGCTGGGGCTAGGTACCCCGATAAACTCATCTTT. It yields the protein CALGGFRLPTAGARYPDKLIF.

As to this clone: The protein held in TCRdb is that of a much larger clone and does not match this DNA's translation at residue 24, likely because of a read error; the protein shown is translated from the DNA. The CDR3 sequence is CAFGGSSPLGDTGSACLRIATYTGKLIF. The CDR3 nucleotides are TGTGCCTTTGGTGGTTCCTCCCCGCTGGGGGATACGGGGAGCGCATGTTTACGGATAGCTACGTACACCGGTAAACTCATCTTT. V is TRDV3 and J is TRDJ1; 12 bases align to TRDD3. TCRdb leaves out the J gene; it was filled in here by matching the DNA to germline. The CDR3 has 28 residues. From germline, CDR1 is TVYSNPD and CDR2 GDNSRS (reference sequence).

As to this clone: For this DNA, TCRdb reports the protein of a much larger clone, which diverges at residue 3, most likely from a read error; the protein presented here is translated directly from the DNA. CDR3 nucleotides: TGTGCTCCTGTCTGGGGGGCGCACACCGATAAACTCATCTTT. Protein: CAPVWGAHTDKLIF. The chain is built from TRDV1 and TRDJ1; 7 positions match TRDD3. Germline matching of the DNA provided the J gene here, since TCRdb leaves it blank. V dropped 10 bases and J dropped 0; count of bases not matched to a gene: 8. CDR3 length: 14 residues. Germline V gene data show CDR1 as TSWWSYY and CDR2 as QGS.

Many counts were recorded for this clone. In the same sample, other DNA sequences code for this CDR3. V and J are TRDV1 and TRDJ1; 9 bases are shared with TRDD3. The germline V gene encodes CDR1 TSWWSYY and CDR2 QGS. V lost 1 base to trimming and J lost 2 bases; unmatched junction nucleotides: 17. This CDR3 region has 20 residues. In nucleotides, the CDR3 is TGTGCTCTTGGGGAACCCTCTCCCGTACTGGGGGAGGGATGGACCGATAAACTCATCTTT. Protein sequence: CALGEPSPVLGEGWTDKLIF.

There are a few counts of this clone. This probably arose from a read error, given a far larger clone one base away. In the same sample, other DNA sequences code for this CDR3. The chain has TRDV2 and TRDJ1, with TRDD3 matching 11 bases. Assignment of the J gene here rests on matching the DNA to germline, because TCRdb gives none. Trimming removed 0 bases from V and 0 bases from J; junction bases left unmatched: 17. The CDR3 is 21 amino acids. CDR1 and CDR2 (germline): GEAIGNYY, EKD. CDR3 bases: TGTGCCTGTGACACCGCGGAGAAGGTGGGGGATACGCGACTGTACACCGATAAACTCATCTTT. Translating it yields CACDTAEKVGDTRLYTDKLIF.

In regard to this clone: A read error likely explains this, since a far larger clone differs by one base. This same CDR3 is encoded by further DNA sequences in the sample. The chain is built from TRDV1 and TRDJ1; no clear D gene. TCRdb offers no J gene call, so here the DNA was matched to germline to obtain one. Trimming took 2 bases from V and 0 from J, leaving 25 bases between them. This CDR3 region has 20 residues. Germline V gene sequence: CDR1 TSWWSYY, CDR2 QGS. This chain's CDR3 is CALGERQTPGVLLHTDKLIF. CDR3 coding DNA: TGTGCTCTTGGGGAAAGACAAACCCCAGGAGTGCTTCTCCACACCGATAAACTCATCTTT.

The table lists this clone with a few counts. A far larger clone is off by one base, so a read error is likely. The sample carries other DNA sequences with the same CDR3. The genes are TRDV1 and TRDJ1, with 7 nucleotides matching TRDD2. Here the J gene was assigned by germline matching of the DNA, as TCRdb has none. From germline, CDR1 is TSWWSYY and CDR2 QGS. CDR3 length: 27 amino acids. The trim removed 2 bases at V and 0 bases at J, leaving 39 bases unmatched. As DNA, the CDR3 is TGTGCTCTTGGGGAAGCCCGGGGAGCCGGGGGCTTTCCTACTTCAATCCTCCTTACTCAGTACACCGATAAACTCATCTTT. This encodes CALGEARGAGGFPTSILLTQYTDKLIF.

This clone has a handful of counts. A read error is likely here: a far larger clone is one base away. This sample also contains other DNA sequences that code for the same CDR3. The gene calls are TRDV1 and TRDJ1; TRDD2 or TRDD3 may be the D gene (5 bases each). The J gene, left out of TCRdb, was set here by checking the DNA against germline. Per the germline V gene, CDR1 is TSWWSYY and CDR2 is QGS. Trimming left V 0 bases short and J 0 bases short, with 26 bases between. The CDR3 has 21 amino acids. Written as DNA, the CDR3 is TGTGCTCTTGGGGAACTAGAGGAAGTACCCATGCCCTACTGGTACACCGATAAACTCATCTTT. Its translation: CALGELEEVPMPYWYTDKLIF.

This clone has ten or more counts. This is likely an artifact of a read error, given a far larger clone one base away. Other DNA sequences within the sample encode an identical CDR3. The gene calls are TRDV1 and TRDJ1, with no clear D. Germline assignment: CDR1 TSWWSYY and CDR2 QGS. Trimming removed 2 bases at V and 5 bases at J, with 21 bases between. CDR3 length: 17 residues. The CDR3 region is CALGEAHPPLNTDKLIF. As DNA, the CDR3 is TGTGCTCTTGGGGAAGCTCATCCCCCTCTTAATACTGATAAACTCATCTTT.

About this clone: This likely came from a read error, as a far larger clone is one base away. The sample contains more than one DNA sequence encoding this CDR3. This chain uses TRDV1 with TRDJ2; 11 bases match TRDD3. The CDR3 consists of 22 residues. The germline V gene has CDR1 TSWWSYY and CDR2 QGS. CDR3 DNA: TGTGCTCTTGGGGACCCTCGCTACTGGGGGATAAGAAGGTTAGGGTTGACAGCGCAACTCTTCTTT. Its translation: CALGDPRYWGIRRLGLTAQLFF.

Only a few counts were recorded for this clone. The protein that TCRdb holds for this DNA derives from a much larger clone and differs from the translated DNA at residue 9, which likely indicates a read error; the protein shown here is translated from the DNA. The V call is TRDV3, the J call TRDJ1; 7 nucleotides line up with TRDD2. The V gene's germline CDR1 is TVYSNPD and CDR2 GDNSRS (reference sequence). With 4 bases clipped from V and 2 bases from J, the junction kept 19 bases outside the gene matches. The CDR3 runs 17 residues. The CDR3 region has the DNA TGTGCCTCTAGGCTTCCTAGCTCAATGCTTGAGACCGATAAACTCATCTTT. It encodes CASRLPSSMLETDKLIF.

This clone was seen ten or more times. The protein held in TCRdb is that of a much larger clone and does not match this DNA's translation at residue 5, likely because of a read error; the protein shown is translated from the DNA. The gene calls are TRDV1 and TRDJ1; TRDD3 matches at 8 bases. V was clipped by 4 bases and J by 0 bases; unmatched bases: 22. The CDR3 consists of 21 residues. From germline, CDR1 is TSWWSYY and CDR2 QGS. Here the CDR3 reads CALGGLAFPNTGGTYTDKLIF. DNA for the CDR3: TGTGCTCTTGGGGGATTGGCCTTCCCGAATACTGGGGGCACTTACACCGATAAACTCATCTTT.

This clone occurred many times. Given a far larger clone just one base away, this is likely a sequencing read error. The same CDR3 arises from other DNA sequences in this sample as well. The chain couples TRDV1 to TRDJ1, with 11 bases lining up with TRDD3. The CDR3 length is 19 residues. Looked up from germline, CDR1 is TSWWSYY and CDR2 is QGS. The CDR3 nucleotides read TGTGCTCTCGGGGGCAAACTTGGGGGATACGATATGTACACCGATAAACTCATCTTT. This sequence encodes CALGGKLGGYDMYTDKLIF.